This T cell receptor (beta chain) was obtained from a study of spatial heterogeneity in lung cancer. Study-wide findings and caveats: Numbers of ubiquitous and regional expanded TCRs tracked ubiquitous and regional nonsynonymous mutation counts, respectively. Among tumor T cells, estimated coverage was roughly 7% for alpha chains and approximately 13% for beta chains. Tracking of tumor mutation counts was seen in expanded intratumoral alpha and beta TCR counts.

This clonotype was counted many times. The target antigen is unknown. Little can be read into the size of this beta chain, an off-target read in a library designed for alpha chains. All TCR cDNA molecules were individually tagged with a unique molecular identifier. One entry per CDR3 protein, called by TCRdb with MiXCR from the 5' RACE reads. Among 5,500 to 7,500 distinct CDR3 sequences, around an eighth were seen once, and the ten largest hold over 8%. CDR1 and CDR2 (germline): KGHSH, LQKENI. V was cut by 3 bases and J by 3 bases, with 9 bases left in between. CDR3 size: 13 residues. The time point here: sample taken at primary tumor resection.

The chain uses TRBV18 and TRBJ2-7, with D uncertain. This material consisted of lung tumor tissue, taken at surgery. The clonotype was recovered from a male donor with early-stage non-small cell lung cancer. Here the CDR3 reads CASSPAKDYEQYF. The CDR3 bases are TGTGCCAGCTCACCTGCGAAGGACTACGAGCAGTACTTC.